Shown below are 9 T cell receptor beta chains from a single sample sequenced in a study of blood T cell repertoires in COVID-19. Some clones are missing from TCRdb's copy, which holds only in-frame ones; the method was immunoSEQ multiplex PCR. The sample records 310,000 or so clones, about 85% being singletons. The sequenced sample was peripheral blood. The receptors derive from a woman aged 50 to 60 who had recovered from COVID-19.

The CDR3 loop is CASSTTGIYSGANVLTF. CDR3 bases: TGTGCCAGCAGCACGACAGGGATTTACTCTGGGGCCAACGTCCTGACTTTC. This rearrangement joins TRBV5-5 to TRBJ2-6; TRBD1 agrees at 7 bases. CDR3 length: 17 amino acids. The germline gives CDR1 SGHKS, CDR2 YYEKEE (reference sequence). Trimming removed 4 bases from V and 0 bases from J; junction bases left unmatched: 7.

The chain employs TRBV25-1 and TRBJ1-1; no clear D gene. The CDR3 has 13 residues. The V end lost 5 bases, the J end lost 4 bases, and 11 bases lay between the germline ends. Looked up from germline, CDR1 is MGHDK and CDR2 is SYGVNS. CDR3 in amino acids: CASSLGMGTEAFF. Here the CDR3 DNA reads TGTGCCAGCAGTCTCGGGATGGGCACTGAAGCTTTCTTT.

This sequence joins TRBV5-1 and TRBJ1-2; 9 bases line up with TRBD1. This CDR3 is 15 amino acids long. The germline gives CDR1 SGHRS, CDR2 YFSETQ. V lost 3 bases, J lost 8 bases, and 11 bases stayed unmatched. DNA of the CDR3: TGCGCCAGCAGCTCGGAAGGGACAGGGCTGGGAGGCTACACCTTC. As protein: CASSSEGTGLGGYTF.

This chain connects TRBV6-5 to TRBJ1-1, with D perhaps TRBD1 (6 bases). The CDR3 length is 15 residues. Germline values: CDR1 MNHEY, CDR2 SVGAGI. V was pared by 0 bases and J by 3 bases, with 11 bases between. CDR3 region: CASSYSPTGHTEAFF. CDR3 sequence (DNA): TGTGCCAGCAGTTACTCACCTACAGGGCACACTGAAGCTTTCTTT.

The chain uses TRBV6-2 or TRBV6-3 and TRBJ2-5; D not certain. The germline V gene encodes CDR1 MNHEY and CDR2 SVGEGT. The CDR3 runs 15 residues. V lost 0 bases and J 5 bases, leaving 13 bases between the germline ends. In nucleotides, the CDR3 is TGTGCCAGCAGTTACTCGGTTGACCTCAGGGAGACCCAGTACTTC. This codes for CASSYSVDLRETQYF.

The chain employs TRBV3-1 (or the pseudogene TRBV3-2) and TRBJ1-2; 7 nucleotides line up with TRBD1. Germline CDR1 reads LGHDT; CDR2 reads YNNKEL (reference sequence). This CDR3 is built from 14 residues. With V trimmed by 1 base and J by 4 bases, 3 bases remained unmatched. CDR3 bases: TGTGCCAGCAGCCAAGGACAGGGTGCCTATGGCTACACCTTC. It specifies CASSQGQGAYGYTF.

The V and J genes are TRBV6-2 or TRBV6-3 and TRBJ1-1, with 9 bases identical to TRBD1. The CDR3 spans 14 residues. The germline CDR1 and CDR2 sequences are MNHEY and SVGEGT. V was clipped by 6 bases and J by 4 bases; unmatched bases: 6. In DNA, the CDR3 is TGTGCCAGCAGACCTGGGACAGGGCCCACTGAAGCTTTCTTT. Amino acid sequence: CASRPGTGPTEAFF.

The chain employs TRBV28 and TRBJ1-2, with TRBD1 identical over 9 bases. This CDR3 has 16 residues. The junction had 12 bases not matched to a gene; V was cut back by 4 bases and J by 6 bases. CDR1 is MDHEN and CDR2 is SYDVKM in the germline V gene. The CDR3 is CASSSGQGRVRNGYTF. In DNA form, the CDR3 reads TGTGCCAGCAGTTCGGGACAGGGTCGAGTTCGGAATGGCTACACCTTC.

The rearrangement links TRBV9 to TRBJ1-2, with D maybe TRBD1 (6 bases). Trimming stripped 4 bases from V and 6 bases from J, with 16 bases between. The CDR3 is 14 residues long. Looked up from germline, CDR1 is SGDLS and CDR2 is YYNGEE. The CDR3 nucleotides read TGTGCCAGCAGCCCCCCGTACAGGGACCATGGCTACACCTTC. It specifies CASSPPYRDHGYTF.